The next 8 T cell receptor beta chains were all read from a single sample in a study of shared clonotypes between healthy human individuals. Naive CD8 cells, CD45RO-negative and positively selected for CCR7, excluded terminally differentiated effector memory CD45RA+ cells. Method: immunoSEQ multiplex PCR; TCRdb's copy keeps in-frame clones and lacks some. The data hold roughly 2,000,000 clones, with approximately 95% observed a single time. The sequencing sample was made of naive CD8+ T cells sorted from blood. The receptors shown here come from a man younger than 35 in good health.

The chain joins TRBV6-1 to TRBJ1-6; D is unresolved. The V and J ends lost 7 bases and 14 bases respectively, with 9 bases between them. The CDR3 runs 10 residues. The germline V gene encodes CDR1 MNHNS and CDR2 SASEGT. CDR3 DNA sequence: TGTGCCAGCATAGGGCCCTCCCTCCACTTT. Translated, it gives CASIGPSLHF.

This sequence joins TRBV5-1 and TRBJ2-1; TRBD1 aligns across 7 bases. The CDR3 sequence is 18 residues long. The V and J ends lost 0 bases and 0 bases, in that order; junction bases with no gene match: 9. The germline V gene has CDR1 SGHRS and CDR2 YFSETQ. This CDR3 reads CASSLAGQGVGSYNEQFF. The DNA of the CDR3 is TGCGCCAGCAGCTTGGCCGGTCAGGGGGTAGGCTCCTACAATGAGCAGTTCTTC.

In its sample, this clone was seen once. The chain employs TRBV7-8 and TRBJ2-3, with 10 bases fitting TRBD2. Looked up from germline, CDR1 is SGHVS and CDR2 is FQNEAQ. CDR3 length equals 16 residues. Trimming cost V 3 bases and J 2 bases; bases outside gene matches: 5. The CDR3 nucleotides are TGTGCCAGCAGCTTTTTGACTAGCGGGCCCACAGATACGCAGTATTTT. The encoded protein is CASSFLTSGPTDTQYF.

In its sample, this clone was seen once. The gene calls are TRBV5-4 and TRBJ1-6; possible D gene TRBD1, 6 bases. Germline V CDR1 and CDR2: SGHNT, YYREEE (reference sequence). The CDR3 totals 14 residues. V was pared by 4 bases and J by 9 bases, with 14 bases between. Written as DNA, the CDR3 is TGTGCCAGCAGCCTCGCGGGGGCCCGTTCACCCCTCCACTTT. It encodes CASSLAGARSPLHF.

The CDR3 sequence is CASSPQGTGNRGEQYF. CDR3 DNA: TGTGCCAGCAGCCCTCAGGGGACAGGGAACCGGGGCGAGCAGTACTTC. V usage is TRBV7-9 and J usage is TRBJ2-7; TRBD1 agrees at 9 bases. Germline assignment: CDR1 SEHNR and CDR2 FQNEAQ (reference sequence). The J segment lost 6 bases and the V segment lost 5 bases, leaving 14 bases of the junction unmatched. CDR3 length equals 16 residues.

This chain connects TRBV29-1 to TRBJ2-3, with 9 bases that match TRBD2. The germline CDR1 and CDR2 sequences are SQVTM and ANQGSEA. This CDR3 is built from 13 residues. Losses at the gene ends were 4 bases for V and 4 bases for J; bases not matched to a gene: 3. The CDR3 loop is CSVALAGPDTQYF. For the CDR3, the DNA is TGCAGCGTTGCCCTAGCGGGGCCAGATACGCAGTATTTT.

This clone was recorded once. This chain connects TRBV4-2 to TRBJ1-1; TRBD1 matches 7 bases. The CDR3 contains 16 residues. The V segment lost 5 bases and the J segment 4 bases; nucleotides outside the gene matches: 13. The germline V gene encodes CDR1 LGHNA and CDR2 YNFKEQ. The CDR3 region is CASSVPLQGGVTEAFF. CDR3 nucleotides: TGTGCCAGCAGCGTCCCCCTCCAGGGGGGGGTCACTGAAGCTTTCTTT.

This chain connects TRBV27 to TRBJ2-7; tentative D call: TRBD1 (5 bases). This CDR3 spans 16 amino acids. Germline V lookup: CDR1 MNHEY, CDR2 SMNVEV (reference sequence). V lost 2 bases and J 3 bases, leaving 17 bases between the germline ends. CDR3 in amino acids: CASSLRAGFRFYEQYF. CDR3 DNA sequence: TGTGCCAGCAGTTTAAGGGCAGGGTTCCGCTTCTACGAGCAGTACTTC.